This T cell receptor beta chain was sequenced during a study of T cells in lung cancer brain metastases. Study-level findings and limits: Brain metastases had fewer unique productive clones than primaries (median roughly 1,600 versus 4,900). Preoperative corticosteroid effects on brain metastasis T cell infiltration were not controlled.

This CDR3 is built from 16 residues. Trimming took off 5 bases at V and 3 bases at J, with 17 bases between the two ends. The germline V gene has CDR1 SGHVS and CDR2 FQNEAQ. Either synchronous oligometastatic disease or delayed solitary brain metastasis recurrence led to resection. Only in-frame clones appear in the TCRdb table, and some are missing; sequencing was by immunoSEQ multiplex PCR. Of about 3,500 clones listed, roughly nine tenths are singletons. Comment on this clone: Its antigen is not identified.

The chain couples TRBV7-8 to TRBJ2-1; D is perhaps TRBD1 or TRBD2 (6 bases each). This TCR derives from a woman aged 50 to 65 with non-small cell lung cancer. Sample: tumor tissue from the primary lung tumor. In DNA, the CDR3 is TGTGCCAGCAGCCGTAGCGGTGGGGGGCTCTACAATGAGCAGTTCTTC. This gives the protein CASSRSGGGLYNEQFF.